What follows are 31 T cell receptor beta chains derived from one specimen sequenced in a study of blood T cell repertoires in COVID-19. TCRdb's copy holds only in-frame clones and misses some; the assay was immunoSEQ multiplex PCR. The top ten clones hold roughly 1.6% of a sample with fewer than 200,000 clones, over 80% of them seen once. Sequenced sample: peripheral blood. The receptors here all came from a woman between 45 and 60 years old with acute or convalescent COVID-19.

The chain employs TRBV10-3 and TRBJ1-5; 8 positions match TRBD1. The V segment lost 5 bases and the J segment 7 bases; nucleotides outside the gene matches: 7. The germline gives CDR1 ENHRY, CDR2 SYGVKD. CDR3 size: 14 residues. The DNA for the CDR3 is TGTGCCATCAGTCCGGACAGGGATCGACAGCCCCAGCATTTT. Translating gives CAISPDRDRQPQHF.

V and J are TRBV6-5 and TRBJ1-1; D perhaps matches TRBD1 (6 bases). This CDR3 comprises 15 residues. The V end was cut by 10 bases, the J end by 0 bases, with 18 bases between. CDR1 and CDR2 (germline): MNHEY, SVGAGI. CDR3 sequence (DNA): TGTGCCACCGAACTATTACAGGGATTGAACACTGAAGCTTTCTTT. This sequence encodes CATELLQGLNTEAFF.

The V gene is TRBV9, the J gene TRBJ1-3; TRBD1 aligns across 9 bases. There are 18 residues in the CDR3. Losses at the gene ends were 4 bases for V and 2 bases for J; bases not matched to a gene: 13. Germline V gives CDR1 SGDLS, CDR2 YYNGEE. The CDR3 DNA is TGTGCCAGCAGCATTAGTGGGACAGGGAGGTATCCTGGAAACACCATATATTTT. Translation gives CASSISGTGRYPGNTIYF.

Here the CDR3 reads CASSDGTSTDTQYF. The CDR3 DNA follows: TGTGCCAGCAGTGACGGGACTAGCACAGATACGCAGTATTTT. The chain uses TRBV6-1 and TRBJ2-3; D is perhaps TRBD2 (6 bases). Germline V gene data show CDR1 as MNHNS and CDR2 as SASEGT. CDR3 size: 14 residues. Trimming left V 3 bases short and J 0 bases short, with 7 bases between.

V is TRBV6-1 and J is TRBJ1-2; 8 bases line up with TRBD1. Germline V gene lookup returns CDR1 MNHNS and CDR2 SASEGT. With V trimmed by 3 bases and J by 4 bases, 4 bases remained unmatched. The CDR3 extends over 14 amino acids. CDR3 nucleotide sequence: TGTGCCAGCAGTGACCCAGGGGGCGGCTATGGCTACACCTTC. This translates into CASSDPGGGYGYTF.

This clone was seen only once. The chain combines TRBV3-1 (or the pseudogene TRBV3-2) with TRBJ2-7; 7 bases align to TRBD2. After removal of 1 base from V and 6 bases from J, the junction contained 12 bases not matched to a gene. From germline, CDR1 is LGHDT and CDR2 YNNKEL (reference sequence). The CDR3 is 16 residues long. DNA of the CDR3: TGTGCCAGCAGCCAAGTTGTTCCGGGAGGAGTCACCGAGCAGTACTTC. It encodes CASSQVVPGGVTEQYF.

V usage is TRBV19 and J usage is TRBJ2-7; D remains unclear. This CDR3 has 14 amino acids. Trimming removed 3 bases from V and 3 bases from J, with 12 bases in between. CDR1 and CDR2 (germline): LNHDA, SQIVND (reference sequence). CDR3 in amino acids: CASSILARSYEQYF. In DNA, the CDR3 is TGTGCCAGTAGTATTTTGGCACGAAGCTACGAGCAGTACTTC. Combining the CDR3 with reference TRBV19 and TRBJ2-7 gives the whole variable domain DGGITQSPKYLFRKEGQNVTLSCEQNLNHDAMYWYRQDPGQGLRLIYYSQIVNDFQKGDIAEGYSVSREKKESFPLTVTSAQKNPTAFYLCASSILARSYEQYFGPGTRLTVT.

The CDR3 coding sequence is TGTGCCAGTAGTACATCCCCACTAGCGGGTAGCACAGATACGCAGTATTTT. Translated, it gives CASSTSPLAGSTDTQYF. The rearrangement links TRBV19 to TRBJ2-3; 9 bases are a match to TRBD2. Germline assignment: CDR1 LNHDA and CDR2 SQIVND (reference sequence). The CDR3 is 17 amino acids. V shed 4 bases, J shed 0 bases, and the junction held 8 bases outside the gene matches.

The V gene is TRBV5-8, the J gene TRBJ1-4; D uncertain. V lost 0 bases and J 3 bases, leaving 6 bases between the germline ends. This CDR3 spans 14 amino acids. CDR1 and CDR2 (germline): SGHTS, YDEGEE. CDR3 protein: CASSLAVANEKLFF. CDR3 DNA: TGTGCCAGCAGCTTGGCAGTTGCTAATGAAAAACTGTTTTTT.

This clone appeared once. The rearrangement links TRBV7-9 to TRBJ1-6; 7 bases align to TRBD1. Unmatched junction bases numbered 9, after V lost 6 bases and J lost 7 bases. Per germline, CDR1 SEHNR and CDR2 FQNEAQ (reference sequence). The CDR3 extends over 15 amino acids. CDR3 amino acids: CASSQYRTGNSPLHF. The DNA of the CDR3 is TGTGCCAGCAGTCAATACCGGACAGGCAATTCACCCCTCCACTTT.

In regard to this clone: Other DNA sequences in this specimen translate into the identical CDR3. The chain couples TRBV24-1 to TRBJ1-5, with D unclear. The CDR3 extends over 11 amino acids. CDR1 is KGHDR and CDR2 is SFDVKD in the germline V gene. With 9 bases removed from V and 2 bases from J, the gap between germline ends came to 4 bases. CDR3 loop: CATRGNQPQHF. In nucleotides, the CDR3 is TGTGCCACCCGGGGCAATCAGCCCCAGCATTTT.

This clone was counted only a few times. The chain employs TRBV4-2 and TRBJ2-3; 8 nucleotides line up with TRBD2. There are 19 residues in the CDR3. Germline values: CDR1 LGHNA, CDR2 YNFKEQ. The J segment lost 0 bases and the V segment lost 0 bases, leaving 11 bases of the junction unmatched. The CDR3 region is CASSQDRQAASGSTDTQYF. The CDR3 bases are TGTGCCAGCAGCCAAGATCGCCAGGCGGCTAGCGGGAGCACAGATACGCAGTATTTT.

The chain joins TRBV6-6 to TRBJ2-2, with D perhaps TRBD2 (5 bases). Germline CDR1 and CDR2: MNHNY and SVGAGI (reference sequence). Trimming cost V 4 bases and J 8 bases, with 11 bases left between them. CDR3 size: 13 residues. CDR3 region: CASSSGGGGELFF. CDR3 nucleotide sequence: TGTGCCAGCAGTTCAGGCGGAGGTGGGGAGCTGTTTTTT.

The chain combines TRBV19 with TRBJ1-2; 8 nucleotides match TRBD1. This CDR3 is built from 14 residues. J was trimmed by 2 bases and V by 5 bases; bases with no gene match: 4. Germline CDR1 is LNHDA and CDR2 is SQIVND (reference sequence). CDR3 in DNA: TGTGCCAGTAGTGGACAGGGTGGCAACTATGGCTACACCTTC. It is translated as CASSGQGGNYGYTF.

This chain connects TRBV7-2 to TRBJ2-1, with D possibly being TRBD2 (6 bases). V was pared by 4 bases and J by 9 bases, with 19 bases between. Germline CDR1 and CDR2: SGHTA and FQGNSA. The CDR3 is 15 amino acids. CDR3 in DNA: TGTGCCAGCAGCTACCTCCCGGGAGTACACGGTGAGCAGTTCTTC. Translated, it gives CASSYLPGVHGEQFF. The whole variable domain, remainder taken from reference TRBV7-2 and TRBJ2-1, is GAGVSQSPSNKVTEKGKDVELRCDPISGHTALYWYRQSLGQGLEFLIYFQGNSAPDKSGLPSDRFSAERTGGSVSTLTIQRTQQEDSAVYLCASSYLPGVHGEQFFGPGTRLTVL.

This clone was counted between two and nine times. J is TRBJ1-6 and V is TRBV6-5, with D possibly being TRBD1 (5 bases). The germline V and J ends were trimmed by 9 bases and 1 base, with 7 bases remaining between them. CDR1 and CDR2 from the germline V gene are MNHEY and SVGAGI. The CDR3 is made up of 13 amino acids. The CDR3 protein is CASQGSYNSPLHF. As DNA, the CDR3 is TGTGCCAGTCAGGGATCCTATAATTCACCCCTCCACTTT.

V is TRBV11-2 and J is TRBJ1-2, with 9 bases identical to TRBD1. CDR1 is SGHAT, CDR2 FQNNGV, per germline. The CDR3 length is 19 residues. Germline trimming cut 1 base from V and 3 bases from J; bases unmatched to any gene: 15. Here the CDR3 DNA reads TGTGCCAGCAGCTTAGGTCAAGACTTTGGGGGACAGGGTGACTATGGCTACACCTTC. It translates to CASSLGQDFGGQGDYGYTF.

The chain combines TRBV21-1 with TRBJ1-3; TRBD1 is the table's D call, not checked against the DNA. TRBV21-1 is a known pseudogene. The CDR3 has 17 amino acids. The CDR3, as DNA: TGTGCCAGCAGCATTTTTAAGACATCAAGCTCTGGAAACACCATATATTTT. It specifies CASSIFKTSSSGNTIYF.

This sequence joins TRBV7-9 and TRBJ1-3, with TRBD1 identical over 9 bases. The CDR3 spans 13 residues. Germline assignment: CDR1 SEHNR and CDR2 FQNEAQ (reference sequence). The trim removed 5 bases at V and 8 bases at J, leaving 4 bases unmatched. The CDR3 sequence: CASSRGQGDTIYF. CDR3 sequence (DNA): TGTGCCAGCAGCCGGGGACAGGGAGACACCATATATTTT.

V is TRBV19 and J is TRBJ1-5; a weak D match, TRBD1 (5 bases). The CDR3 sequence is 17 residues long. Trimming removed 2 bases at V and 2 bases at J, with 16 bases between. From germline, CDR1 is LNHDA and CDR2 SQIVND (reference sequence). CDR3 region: CASSIIPWGAGNQPQHF. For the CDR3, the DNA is TGTGCCAGTAGTATAATCCCCTGGGGCGCGGGCAATCAGCCCCAGCATTTT.

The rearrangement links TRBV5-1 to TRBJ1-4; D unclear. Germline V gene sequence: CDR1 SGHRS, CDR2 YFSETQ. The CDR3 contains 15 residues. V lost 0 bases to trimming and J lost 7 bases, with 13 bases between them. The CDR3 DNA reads TGCGCCAGCAGCTTGGTAGGAGACCATGGTGAAAAACTGTTTTTT. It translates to CASSLVGDHGEKLFF.

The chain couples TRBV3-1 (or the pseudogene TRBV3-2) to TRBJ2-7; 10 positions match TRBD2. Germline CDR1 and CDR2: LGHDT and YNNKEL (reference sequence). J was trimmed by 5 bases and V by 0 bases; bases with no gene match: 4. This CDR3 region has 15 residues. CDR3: CASSQEASGSNEQYF. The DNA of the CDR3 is TGTGCCAGCAGCCAAGAAGCTAGCGGGAGTAACGAGCAGTACTTC.

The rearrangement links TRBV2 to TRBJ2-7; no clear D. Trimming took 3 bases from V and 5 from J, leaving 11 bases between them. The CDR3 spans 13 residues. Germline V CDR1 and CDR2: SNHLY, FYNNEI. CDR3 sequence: CASSEFLSDEQYF. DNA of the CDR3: TGTGCCAGCAGTGAGTTTCTCTCGGACGAGCAGTACTTC.

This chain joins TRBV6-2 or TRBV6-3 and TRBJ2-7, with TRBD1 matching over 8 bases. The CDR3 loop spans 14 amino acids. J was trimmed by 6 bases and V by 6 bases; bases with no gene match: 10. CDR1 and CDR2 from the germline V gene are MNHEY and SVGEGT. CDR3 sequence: CASSLTGGAGEQYF. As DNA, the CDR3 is TGTGCCAGCAGCCTTACAGGGGGTGCGGGCGAGCAGTACTTC.

The CDR3 DNA follows: TGTGCCAGCAGCCATAATACCGGCGGATTCTACGAGCAGTACTTC. Protein sequence: CASSHNTGGFYEQYF. The chain recombines TRBV14 with TRBJ2-7; D unclear. This CDR3 region has 15 residues. Trimming stripped 3 bases from V and 3 bases from J, with 15 bases between. CDR1 and CDR2 (germline): SGHDN, FVKESK.

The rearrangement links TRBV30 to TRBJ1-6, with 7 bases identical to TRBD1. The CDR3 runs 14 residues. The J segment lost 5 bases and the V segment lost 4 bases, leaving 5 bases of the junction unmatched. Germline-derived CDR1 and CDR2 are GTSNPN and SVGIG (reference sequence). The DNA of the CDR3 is TGTGCCTGGACCCGGGACAGCAATAATTCACCCCTCCACTTT. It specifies CAWTRDSNNSPLHF. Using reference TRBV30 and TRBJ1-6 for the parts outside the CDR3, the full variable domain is SQTIHQWPATLVQPVGSPLSLECTVEGTSNPNLYWYRQAAGRGLQLLFYSVGIGQISSEVPQNLSASRPQDRQFILSSKKLLLSDSGFYLCAWTRDSNNSPLHFGNGTRLTVT.

For the CDR3, the DNA is TGTGCCTGGAGTATGATGGGCTGGGAAAAACTGTTTTTT. Protein sequence: CAWSMMGWEKLFF. This chain joins TRBV30 and TRBJ1-4; D gene uncertain. Germline CDR1 reads GTSNPN; CDR2 reads SVGIG (reference sequence). The germline V and J ends were trimmed by 2 bases and 8 bases, with 12 bases remaining between them. This CDR3 has 13 amino acids.

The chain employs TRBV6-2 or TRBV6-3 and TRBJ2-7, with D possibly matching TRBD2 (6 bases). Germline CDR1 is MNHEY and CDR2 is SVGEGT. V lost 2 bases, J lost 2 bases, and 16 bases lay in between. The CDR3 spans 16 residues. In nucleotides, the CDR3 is TGTGCCAGCAGTTACCGACAAGGAGGGTATCCCTACGAGCAGTACTTC. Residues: CASSYRQGGYPYEQYF.

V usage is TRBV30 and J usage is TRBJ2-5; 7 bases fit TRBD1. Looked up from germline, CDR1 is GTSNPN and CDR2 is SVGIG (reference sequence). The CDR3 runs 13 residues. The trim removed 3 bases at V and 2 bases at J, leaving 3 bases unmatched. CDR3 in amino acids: CAWSSGQQETQYF. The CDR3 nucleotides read TGTGCCTGGAGCTCGGGACAGCAAGAGACCCAGTACTTC.

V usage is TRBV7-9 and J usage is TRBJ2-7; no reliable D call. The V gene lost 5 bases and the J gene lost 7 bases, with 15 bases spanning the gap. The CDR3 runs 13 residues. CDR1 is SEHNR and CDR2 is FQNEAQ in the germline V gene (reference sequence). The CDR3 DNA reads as TGTGCCAGCAGCCCTACCCTCCCGGAGGAGCAGTACTTC. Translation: CASSPTLPEEQYF.

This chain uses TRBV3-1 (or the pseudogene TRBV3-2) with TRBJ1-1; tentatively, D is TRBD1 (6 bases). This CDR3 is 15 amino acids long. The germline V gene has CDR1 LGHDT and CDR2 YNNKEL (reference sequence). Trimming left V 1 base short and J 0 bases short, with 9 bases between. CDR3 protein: CASSQGGGLNTEAFF. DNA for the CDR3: TGTGCCAGCAGCCAAGGGGGGGGCTTGAACACTGAAGCTTTCTTT.